The next 24 T cell receptor beta chains were all read from a single sample in a study of blood T cell repertoires in COVID-19. Method: immunoSEQ multiplex PCR; TCRdb's copy keeps in-frame clones and lacks some. Of fewer than 250,000 clones listed, about 93% are singletons. The specimen sequenced was peripheral blood. These receptors were obtained from a man aged 55 to 70 with COVID-19, enrolled during active disease.

The V gene is TRBV14, the J gene TRBJ2-1, with 9 bases identical to TRBD2. The germline CDR1 and CDR2 sequences are SGHDN and FVKESK. Germline trimming cut 2 bases from V and 6 bases from J; bases unmatched to any gene: 5. The CDR3 extends over 15 amino acids. CDR3 residues: CASSQWRGGGNEQFF. The CDR3 region has the DNA TGTGCCAGCAGCCAATGGCGGGGGGGAGGCAATGAGCAGTTCTTC. Full variable domain (outside the CDR3, taken from reference TRBV14 and TRBJ2-1): EAGVTQFPSHSVIEKGQTVTLRCDPISGHDNLYWYRRVMGKEIKFLLHFVKESKQDESGMPNNRFLAERTGGTYSTLKVQPAELEDSGVYFCASSQWRGGGNEQFFGPGTRLTVL.

The chain is built from TRBV2 and TRBJ2-2; 8 positions agree with TRBD2. The CDR3 is 17 amino acids. The V gene end was trimmed by 8 bases and the J gene end by 3 bases; junction bases not matched to a gene: 14. The germline gives CDR1 SNHLY, CDR2 FYNNEI. The CDR3: CASLGTRASRDTGELFF. The CDR3 bases are TGTGCCAGCCTCGGGACTAGGGCGTCCCGCGACACCGGGGAGCTGTTTTTT. Together with reference TRBV2 and TRBJ2-2, the CDR3 gives the full variable domain: EPEVTQTPSHQVTQMGQEVILRCVPISNHLYFYWYRQILGQKVEFLVSFYNNEISEKSEIFDDQFSVERPDGSNFTLKIRSTKLEDSAMYFCASLGTRASRDTGELFFGEGSRLTVL.

This clone was seen once. V is TRBV9 and J is TRBJ1-1, with 7 nucleotides matching TRBD1. The CDR3 is 17 residues long. Germline CDR1 SGDLS, CDR2 YYNGEE. Trimming at V came to 0 bases and at J to 0 bases, leaving 8 bases not matched to a gene. CDR3 loop: CASSVERGRGLNTEAFF. DNA of the CDR3: TGTGCCAGCAGCGTAGAGAGGGGGCGGGGACTGAACACTGAAGCTTTCTTT.

The V gene is TRBV10-3, the J gene TRBJ1-2; 7 nucleotides line up with TRBD1. The CDR3 has 17 residues. The V and J ends lost 0 bases and 1 base, in that order; junction bases with no gene match: 8. Germline lookup yields CDR1 ENHRY and CDR2 SYGVKD. CDR3 coding DNA: TGTGCCATCAGTGAGTCGACCGGGACAGAGGGTAACTATGGCTACACCTTC. Translated, it gives CAISESTGTEGNYGYTF.

The J gene is TRBJ1-3, the V gene TRBV19; 7 nucleotides match TRBD1. CDR1 and CDR2 (germline): LNHDA, SQIVND (reference sequence). V shed 2 bases and J 2 bases; nucleotides not matched to a gene: 12. The CDR3 has 18 residues. CDR3 loop: CASSIRRGQKIAGNTIYF. The CDR3 DNA reads as TGTGCCAGTAGTATAAGGAGGGGACAGAAGATCGCTGGAAACACCATATATTTT.

The rearrangement links TRBV19 to TRBJ1-5, with TRBD1 identical over 11 bases. V shed 6 bases and J 5 bases; nucleotides not matched to a gene: 6. The CDR3 extends over 15 amino acids. CDR1 and CDR2 (germline): LNHDA, SQIVND (reference sequence). The CDR3 nucleotides are TGTGCCAGTAGACCACGGACAGGGGGCTATCAGCCCCAGCATTTT. Translating gives CASRPRTGGYQPQHF.

V is TRBV10-3 and J is TRBJ2-7; TRBD1 aligns across 11 bases. CDR1 ENHRY and CDR2 SYGVKD come from the germline V gene. The CDR3 spans 14 residues. Germline trimming cut 10 bases from V and 5 bases from J; bases unmatched to any gene: 10. CDR3 sequence reads: CATNPGQGDHEQYF. DNA of the CDR3: TGTGCCACTAACCCGGGACAGGGGGACCACGAGCAGTACTTC.

The chain employs TRBV30 and TRBJ2-3, with D uncertain. Germline-derived CDR1 and CDR2 are GTSNPN and SVGIG (reference sequence). Deletions cut 0 bases from V and 2 bases from J, with 12 bases between. The CDR3 contains 15 residues. The CDR3 protein is CAWSVPIKNTDTQYF. The DNA for the CDR3 is TGTGCCTGGAGTGTGCCTATCAAGAACACAGATACGCAGTATTTT.

This sequence joins TRBV6-4 and TRBJ2-5, with 7 bases fitting TRBD1. CDR3 length: 15 amino acids. CDR1 is MRHNA, CDR2 SNTAGT, per germline. The trim removed 3 bases at V and 4 bases at J, leaving 8 bases unmatched. The CDR3 DNA sequence: TGTGCCAGCAGTGAAACAGGGGCTGGCAGAGAGACCCAGTACTTC. Its translation: CASSETGAGRETQYF.

The chain uses TRBV4-1 and TRBJ1-4; 8 bases agree with TRBD1. Germline V gene data show CDR1 as MGHRA and CDR2 as YSYEKL. The trim removed 3 bases at V and 8 bases at J, leaving 8 bases unmatched. CDR3 length: 15 amino acids. CDR3 amino acids: CASSHPDRGLEKLFF. Here the CDR3 DNA reads TGCGCCAGCAGCCACCCCGACAGGGGCCTAGAAAAACTGTTTTTT.

The chain employs TRBV5-4 and TRBJ2-5, with 11 bases lining up with TRBD2. CDR3 length equals 16 residues. Germline-derived CDR1 and CDR2 are SGHNT and YYREEE (reference sequence). The J segment lost 5 bases and the V segment lost 2 bases, leaving 8 bases of the junction unmatched. As DNA, the CDR3 is TGTGCCAGCAGCTTTCGGGCTAGCGGGGGGAGGGAGACCCAGTACTTC. It codes for CASSFRASGGRETQYF. Combining the CDR3 with reference TRBV5-4 and TRBJ2-5 gives the whole variable domain ETGVTQSPTHLIKTRGQQVTLRCSSQSGHNTVSWYQQALGQGPQFIFQYYREEENGRGNFPPRFSGLQFPNYSSELNVNALELDDSALYLCASSFRASGGRETQYFGPGTRLLVL.

The chain recombines TRBV19 with TRBJ1-1, with TRBD1 identical over 8 bases. This CDR3 comprises 16 residues. CDR1 and CDR2 from the germline V gene are LNHDA and SQIVND (reference sequence). Trimming cost V 6 bases and J 6 bases; bases outside gene matches: 15. Written as DNA, the CDR3 is TGTGCCAGTAGGCCCTTACCGACAGGGGAGTCCGCTGAAGCTTTCTTT. The encoded protein is CASRPLPTGESAEAFF.

This chain connects TRBV19 to TRBJ1-2; TRBD1 aligns across 8 bases. Looked up from germline, CDR1 is LNHDA and CDR2 is SQIVND (reference sequence). This CDR3 region has 15 residues. V lost 2 bases, J lost 5 bases, and 7 bases stayed unmatched. CDR3 amino acids: CASSIQAGGRYGYTF. In DNA, the CDR3 is TGTGCCAGTAGTATACAGGCAGGGGGCCGGTATGGCTACACCTTC. Based on the CDR3 plus reference TRBV19 and TRBJ1-2, the full variable domain is DGGITQSPKYLFRKEGQNVTLSCEQNLNHDAMYWYRQDPGQGLRLIYYSQIVNDFQKGDIAEGYSVSREKKESFPLTVTSAQKNPTAFYLCASSIQAGGRYGYTFGSGTRLTVV.

The chain couples TRBV6-5 to TRBJ2-7, with D possibly being TRBD1 (6 bases). Germline CDR1 is MNHEY and CDR2 is SVGAGI. Trimming took 0 bases from V and 6 from J, leaving 15 bases between them. The CDR3 length is 15 residues. The CDR3 loop is CASSYSQGFATEQYF. The CDR3 DNA sequence: TGTGCCAGCAGTTACTCACAGGGTTTTGCGACCGAGCAGTACTTC.

The rearrangement uses TRBV3-1 (or the pseudogene TRBV3-2) and TRBJ1-4, with TRBD1 matching 8 bases. Germline V gene lookup returns CDR1 LGHDT and CDR2 YNNKEL (reference sequence). J lost 7 bases, V lost 4 bases, and 8 bases had no gene match. This CDR3 is built from 15 residues. The CDR3 region has the DNA TGTGCCAGCAGCCCGACGGGGACAGGCCCTGAAAAACTGTTTTTT. Protein: CASSPTGTGPEKLFF.

This chain connects TRBV6-5 to TRBJ2-1; 8 bases line up with TRBD1. Trimming took 5 bases from V and 2 from J; bases not matched to a gene: 5. Germline V CDR1 and CDR2: MNHEY, SVGAGI. The CDR3 length is 15 residues. The CDR3 loop is CASSTDRGPYNEQFF. CDR3 nucleotides: TGTGCCAGCAGTACTGACAGGGGCCCCTACAATGAGCAGTTCTTC.

This chain uses TRBV4-1 with TRBJ2-2; weak D call: TRBD2 (6 bases). The germline V gene encodes CDR1 MGHRA and CDR2 YSYEKL. V lost 6 bases to trimming and J lost 5 bases, with 22 bases between them. CDR3 length: 17 residues. The CDR3 DNA follows: TGCGCCAGCAGTTCCGATCGGGGGTCTCGTCGGACCGGGGAGCTGTTTTTT. It yields the protein CASSSDRGSRRTGELFF.

V is TRBV6-5 and J is TRBJ2-1; the match to TRBD1 covers 8 bases. After removal of 2 bases from V and 7 bases from J, the junction contained 4 bases not matched to a gene. The CDR3 is 14 residues long. Germline V gene sequence: CDR1 MNHEY, CDR2 SVGAGI. The CDR3 loop reads CASSYGQGANEQFF. CDR3 DNA sequence: TGTGCCAGCAGTTACGGGCAGGGGGCTAATGAGCAGTTCTTC.

The chain uses TRBV5-5 and TRBJ2-5; D uncertain. This CDR3 is 13 amino acids long. The ends were cut back, 0 bases at V and 5 bases at J, with 8 bases in the middle. Germline CDR1 is SGHKS and CDR2 is YYEKEE (reference sequence). The CDR3 here is CASSLGSRETQYF. In nucleotides, the CDR3 is TGTGCCAGCAGCTTGGGTTCGCGGGAGACCCAGTACTTC.

The chain is built from TRBV5-4 and TRBJ1-2; a possible D gene is TRBD1 (6 bases). Germline CDR1 is SGHNT and CDR2 is YYREEE (reference sequence). Trimming took off 0 bases at V and 7 bases at J, with 13 bases between the two ends. The CDR3 is 14 amino acids. The CDR3 sequence: CASSLDQGLGGYTF. In nucleotides, the CDR3 is TGTGCCAGCAGCTTGGACCAGGGGTTGGGTGGCTACACCTTC.

J is TRBJ2-5 and V is TRBV18; no firm D call. The CDR3 is made up of 13 amino acids. Germline lookup yields CDR1 KGHSH and CDR2 LQKENI. V was pared by 2 bases and J by 5 bases, with 9 bases between. This CDR3 is CASSPSSVETQYF. CDR3 DNA sequence: TGTGCCAGCTCACCATCCAGTGTCGAGACCCAGTACTTC.

Only one count was recorded for this clone. The chain recombines TRBV30 with TRBJ2-1, with a possible D match to TRBD1 (6 bases). Germline-derived CDR1 and CDR2 are GTSNPN and SVGIG (reference sequence). This CDR3 comprises 15 residues. V shed 0 bases and J shed 7 bases, with 16 bases lying between them. The CDR3 DNA sequence: TGTGCCTGGAGTGTAAAACGTACAGGGCGAAATGAGCAGTTCTTC. Amino acid sequence: CAWSVKRTGRNEQFF.

This chain uses TRBV19 with TRBJ1-5, with a tentative D call TRBD1 (5 bases). This CDR3 spans 17 amino acids. The V end was cut by 3 bases, the J end by 9 bases, with 24 bases between. Germline CDR1 and CDR2: LNHDA and SQIVND (reference sequence). The DNA for the CDR3 is TGTGCCAGTAGTATTTTGGGAAGGGCGGCCAGGGATCCGCCCCAGCATTTT. As protein: CASSILGRAARDPPQHF. Full variable domain (outside the CDR3, taken from reference TRBV19 and TRBJ1-5): DGGITQSPKYLFRKEGQNVTLSCEQNLNHDAMYWYRQDPGQGLRLIYYSQIVNDFQKGDIAEGYSVSREKKESFPLTVTSAQKNPTAFYLCASSILGRAARDPPQHFGDGTRLSIL.

The chain combines TRBV5-4 with TRBJ1-5; D gene unclear. With 0 bases removed from V and 2 bases from J, the gap between germline ends came to 6 bases. The CDR3 totals 14 residues. Germline V gives CDR1 SGHNT, CDR2 YYREEE (reference sequence). The CDR3 DNA is TGTGCCAGCAGCTTGGCGGGTGGCAATCAGCCCCAGCATTTT. It yields the protein CASSLAGGNQPQHF.